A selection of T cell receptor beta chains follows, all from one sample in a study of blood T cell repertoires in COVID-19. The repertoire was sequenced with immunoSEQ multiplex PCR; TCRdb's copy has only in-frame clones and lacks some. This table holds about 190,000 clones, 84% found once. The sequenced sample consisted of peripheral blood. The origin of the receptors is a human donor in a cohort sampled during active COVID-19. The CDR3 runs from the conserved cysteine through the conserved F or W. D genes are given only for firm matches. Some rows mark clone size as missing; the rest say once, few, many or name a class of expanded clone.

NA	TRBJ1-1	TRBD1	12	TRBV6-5	CASNRGRTEAFF	TGTGCCAGCAACAGGGGGCGGACTGAAGCTTTCTTT
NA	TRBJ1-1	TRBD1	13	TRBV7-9	CASSPGQVSEAFF	TGTGCCAGCAGCCCGGGACAGGTCTCTGAAGCTTTCTTT
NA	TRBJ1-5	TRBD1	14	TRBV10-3	CAISRQGSNQPQHF	TGTGCCATCAGCAGACAGGGGTCCAATCAGCCCCAGCATTTT
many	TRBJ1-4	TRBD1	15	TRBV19	CASSIAAGQGRLLFF	TGTGCCAGTAGTATTGCGGCGGGACAGGGGCGCTTACTGTTTTTT
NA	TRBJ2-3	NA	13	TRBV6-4	CASSEQHTDTQYF	TGTGCCAGCAGCGAACAACACACAGATACGCAGTATTTT
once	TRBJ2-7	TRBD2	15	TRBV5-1	CASSFSGGSSYEQYF	TGCGCCAGCAGCTTTTCGGGAGGAAGCTCCTACGAGCAGTACTTC
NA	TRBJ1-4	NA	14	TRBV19	CASREDPANEKLFF	TGTGCCAGTCGCGAGGATCCAGCTAATGAAAAACTGTTTTTT
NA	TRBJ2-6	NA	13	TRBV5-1	CATRVAGANVLTF	TGCGCCACCCGGGTGGCTGGGGCCAACGTCCTGACTTTC
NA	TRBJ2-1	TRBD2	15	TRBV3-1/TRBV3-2	CASSQITSGFNEQFF	TGTGCCAGCAGCCAAATTACTAGCGGCTTCAATGAGCAGTTCTTC
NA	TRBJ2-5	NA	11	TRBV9	CASSVAETQYF	TGTGCCAGCAGCGTAGCTGAGACCCAGTACTTC
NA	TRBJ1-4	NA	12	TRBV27	CASRGTLGKLFF	TGTGCCAGCAGGGGGACTCTCGGGAAACTGTTTTTT
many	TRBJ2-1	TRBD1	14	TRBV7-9	CASSPDRVNNEQFF	TGTGCCAGCAGCCCGGACAGGGTGAACAATGAGCAGTTCTTC
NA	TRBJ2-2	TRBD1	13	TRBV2	CASTTGGTGELFF	TGTGCCAGCACGACAGGGGGGACCGGGGAGCTGTTTTTT